One sample yielded the 13 T cell receptor beta chains listed below, sequenced in a study of OX40 agonist ivuxolimab in advanced cancers. Profiling relied on immunoSEQ multiplex PCR, and the TCRdb table lists in-frame clones only, not all of them. The sample contains tens of thousands of clones, about 89% of which appear only once. The sequences come from CD4+ or CD8+ T cells sorted from blood, collected in a trial of the OX40 agonist ivuxolimab. These receptors were collected from an adult with an advanced solid tumor such as melanoma, head and neck, liver or kidney cancer.

The chain has TRBV5-5 and TRBJ1-2; 8 nucleotides agree with TRBD1. Germline CDR1 reads SGHKS; CDR2 reads YYEKEE (reference sequence). Trimming cost V 0 bases and J 0 bases; bases outside gene matches: 13. The CDR3 contains 19 residues. CDR3 residues: CASSLVERGQEVSNYGYTF. In DNA form, the CDR3 reads TGTGCCAGCAGCTTGGTAGAGCGGGGACAGGAGGTTTCTAACTATGGCTACACCTTC.

The V and J genes are TRBV4-1 and TRBJ2-5, with 7 bases that match TRBD1. The CDR3 runs to 15 residues. Germline CDR1 MGHRA, CDR2 YSYEKL. The V and J ends lost 4 bases and 5 bases, in that order; junction bases with no gene match: 10. DNA for the CDR3: TGCGCCAGCAGCCCCCTGACAGGGAGTGGGGAGACCCAGTACTTC. Translating gives CASSPLTGSGETQYF.

The V call is TRBV7-8, the J call TRBJ2-3, with a possible D match to TRBD1 (6 bases). Germline V gene data show CDR1 as SGHVS and CDR2 as FQNEAQ. This CDR3 has 12 amino acids. V lost 5 bases and J lost 5, with 8 bases in between. For the CDR3, the DNA is TGTGCCAGCAGCATCAGGGGAGATACGCAGTATTTT. This codes for CASSIRGDTQYF.

This chain links TRBV6-6 with TRBJ1-1; D gene ambiguous. This CDR3 has 12 amino acids. CDR1 is MNHNY and CDR2 is SVGAGI in the germline V gene (reference sequence). Trimming cost V 2 bases and J 8 bases, with 9 bases left between them. The CDR3 sequence is CASSYPSSEAFF. DNA of the CDR3: TGTGCCAGCAGTTACCCTTCCAGCGAAGCTTTCTTT.

This chain uses TRBV4-1 with TRBJ1-1, with D hard to call. CDR1 and CDR2 (germline): MGHRA, YSYEKL. The length of the CDR3 is 14 residues. The V end was cut by 2 bases, the J end by 4 bases, with 11 bases between. CDR3 in amino acids: CASSQRVGSTEAFF. CDR3 in DNA: TGCGCCAGCAGCCAAAGAGTGGGGAGCACTGAAGCTTTCTTT.

The chain uses TRBV11-2 and TRBJ1-6; D is uncertain. Germline CDR1 reads SGHAT; CDR2 reads FQNNGV. This CDR3 spans 12 amino acids. V was pared by 5 bases and J by 10 bases, with 9 bases between. The CDR3 loop is CASSQVASPLHF. CDR3 in DNA: TGTGCCAGCAGCCAAGTGGCCTCACCCCTCCACTTT.

The rearrangement links TRBV28 to TRBJ2-7; D tentatively fits TRBD1 or TRBD2 (5 bases each). CDR3 length: 17 residues. Germline CDR1 MDHEN, CDR2 SYDVKM. V was pared by 6 bases and J by 2 bases, with 23 bases between. The CDR3 sequence: CASSPVKSGTGPYEQYF. The CDR3 DNA reads TGTGCCAGCAGCCCCGTGAAATCTGGGACGGGACCCTACGAGCAGTACTTC.

V gene TRBV27 combines with J gene TRBJ1-1; D not certain. This CDR3 region has 15 residues. Germline values: CDR1 MNHEY, CDR2 SMNVEV (reference sequence). V was cut by 3 bases and J by 0 bases, with 11 bases left in between. The CDR3 DNA sequence: TGTGCCAGCAGTTTGGGAGGGAGGATGAACACTGAAGCTTTCTTT. This encodes CASSLGGRMNTEAFF.

Here the CDR3 reads CATQDNEQFF. The CDR3 DNA reads TGTGCCACCCAGGACAATGAGCAGTTCTTC. The chain links TRBV10-3 to TRBJ2-1; D not resolved. Per the germline V gene, CDR1 is ENHRY and CDR2 is SYGVKD. The CDR3 extends over 10 amino acids. Trimming shortened V by 10 bases and J by 5 bases, and 6 bases separated the two germline ends.

The chain uses TRBV19 and TRBJ1-2, with D possibly matching TRBD1 (5 bases). V shed 3 bases and J shed 1 base, with 12 bases lying between them. This CDR3 spans 15 amino acids. Germline CDR1 is LNHDA and CDR2 is SQIVND (reference sequence). The CDR3, as DNA: TGTGCCAGTAGTATCGGGGGTACGGTTAACTATGGCTACACCTTC. It translates to CASSIGGTVNYGYTF.

The V gene is TRBV11-2, the J gene TRBJ2-5; no clear D gene. The CDR3 runs 14 residues. The V gene lost 2 bases and the J gene lost 2 bases, with 9 bases spanning the gap. The V gene's germline CDR1 is SGHAT and CDR2 FQNNGV. In nucleotides, the CDR3 is TGTGCCAGCAGCTTACTAACACCACAAGAGACCCAGTACTTC. Translating it yields CASSLLTPQETQYF.

The V call is TRBV5-6, the J call TRBJ2-7; 7 positions agree with TRBD2. CDR3 size: 14 residues. V was clipped by 5 bases and J by 3 bases; unmatched bases: 8. Germline lookup yields CDR1 SGHDT and CDR2 YYEEEE. In nucleotides, the CDR3 is TGTGCCAGCAGGGCTGGGGGGACTATCTACGAGCAGTACTTC. It encodes CASRAGGTIYEQYF.

The chain links TRBV9 to TRBJ2-5; 10 nucleotides line up with TRBD2. Trimming cost V 4 bases and J 2 bases; bases outside gene matches: 2. Germline CDR1 SGDLS, CDR2 YYNGEE. This CDR3 is built from 14 residues. CDR3 nucleotides: TGTGCCAGCAGCACTAGCGGGGTACAAGAGACCCAGTACTTC. This sequence encodes CASSTSGVQETQYF.